This T cell receptor (beta chain) is from a study of T cell responses to AZD1222 COVID-19 vaccine. Overall study: Both about-4-week and about-12-week second-dose recipients were combined.

About this clone: Its antigen is undetermined.

Only in-frame clones appear in the TCRdb table, and some are missing; sequencing was by immunoSEQ multiplex PCR. In the table there are approximately 100,000 clones, around nine tenths of which are singletons. Whole-study results and caveats: Repertoire collection took place solely once the T cell response had peaked.

This sequence was found in an adult in good health. The sample in question was peripheral blood, obtained on day 0 of AZD1222 vaccination.

CDR3 amino acids: CASPRGRTDTQYF. In DNA, the CDR3 is TGTGCCAGCCCTAGAGGGAGGACAGATACGCAGTATTTT. V is TRBV5-8 and J is TRBJ2-3, with a tentative D call TRBD2 (6 bases). The V end was cut by 7 bases, the J end by 3 bases, with 12 bases between. This CDR3 comprises 13 residues. Germline V gives CDR1 SGHTS, CDR2 YDEGEE.